This T cell receptor (beta chain) stems from a study of control samples from healthy donors and cancer patients (dated by TCRdb to 2020 to 2021). Library creation used the immunoSEQ multiplex PCR assay. This immuneACCESS table, as held by TCRdb, lists in-frame sequences with V and J called but not all clones. Of the missing ones, under half trace to an unresolved V gene in checked studies; the others have no known cause. The sample table records about 150,000 clones; approximately 94% of these occur just once. The ten biggest clones cover 4.5% to 6% of the sample. With respect to this clone: Its specific antigen is unknown. The sample holds no much larger clone one base away, and base qualities are not on file.

The germline V gene specifies SGDLS as CDR1 and YYNGEE as CDR2. V loses 4 bases at its end and J loses 4 bases; junction bases beyond the gene matches: 3. The CDR3 measures 13 amino acids from cysteine to phenylalanine. The DNA shown is the 39-base CDR3, in frame from base 1. The clonotype was recovered from a man aged 40-49 years in good health. The sequencing sample was made of blood. The chain is encoded by TRBV9 joined to TRBJ2-3; TRBD1 matches 7 bases in the middle. The nucleotide sequence is given as TGTGCCAGCAGCACAGGGGTTGCAGATACGCAGTATTTT. Translated, this gives CASSTGVADTQYF.